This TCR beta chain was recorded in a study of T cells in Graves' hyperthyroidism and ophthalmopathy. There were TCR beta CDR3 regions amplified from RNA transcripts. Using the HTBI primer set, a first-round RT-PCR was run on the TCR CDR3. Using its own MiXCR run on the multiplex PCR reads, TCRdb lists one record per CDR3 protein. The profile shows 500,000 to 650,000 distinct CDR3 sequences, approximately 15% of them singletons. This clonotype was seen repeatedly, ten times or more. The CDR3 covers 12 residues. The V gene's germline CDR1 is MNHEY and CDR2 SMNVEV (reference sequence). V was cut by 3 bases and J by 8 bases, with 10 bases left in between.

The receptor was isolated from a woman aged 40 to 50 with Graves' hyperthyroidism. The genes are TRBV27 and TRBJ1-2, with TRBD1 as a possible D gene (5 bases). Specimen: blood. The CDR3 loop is CASSFGGHGYTF. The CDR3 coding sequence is TGTGCCAGCAGTTTCGGCGGACACGGCTACACCTTC.